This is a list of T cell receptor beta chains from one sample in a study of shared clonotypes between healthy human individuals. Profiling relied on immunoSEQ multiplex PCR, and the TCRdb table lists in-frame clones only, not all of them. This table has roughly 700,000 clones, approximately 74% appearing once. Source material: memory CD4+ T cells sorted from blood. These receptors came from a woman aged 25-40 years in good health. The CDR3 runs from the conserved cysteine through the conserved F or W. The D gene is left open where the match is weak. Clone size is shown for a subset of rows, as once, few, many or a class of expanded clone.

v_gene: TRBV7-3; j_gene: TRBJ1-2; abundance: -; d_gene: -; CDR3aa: CASSLGSGTVGGYTF; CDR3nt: TGTGCCAGCAGCTTAGGCTCGGGCACGGTAGGTGGCTACACCTTC
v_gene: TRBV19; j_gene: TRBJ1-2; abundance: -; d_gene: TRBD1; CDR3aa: CASTPTPPGQTINYGYTF; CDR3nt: TGTGCCAGCACCCCCACACCTCCGGGACAGACGATAAACTATGGCTACACCTTC
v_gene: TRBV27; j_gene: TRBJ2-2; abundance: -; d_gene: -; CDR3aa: CASSTGLQLTYTGELFF; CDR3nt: TGTGCCAGCAGCACCGGGCTTCAGCTAACCTACACCGGGGAGCTGTTTTTT
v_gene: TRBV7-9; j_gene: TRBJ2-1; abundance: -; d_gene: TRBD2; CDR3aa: CASSSAGLEVNEQFF; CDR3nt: TGTGCCAGCAGCTCTGCGGGACTAGAGGTAAATGAGCAGTTCTTC
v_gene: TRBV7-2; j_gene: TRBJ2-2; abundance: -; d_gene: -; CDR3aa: CASSLRTGELFF; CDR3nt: TGTGCCAGCAGCTTAAGAACCGGGGAGCTGTTTTTT
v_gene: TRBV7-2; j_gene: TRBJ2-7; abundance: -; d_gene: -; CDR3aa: CASSPGWEQYF; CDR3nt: TGTGCCAGCAGCCCAGGATGGGAGCAGTACTTC
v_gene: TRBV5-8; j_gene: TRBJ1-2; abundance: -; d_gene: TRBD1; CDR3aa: CASTLGQSYGYTF; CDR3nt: TGTGCCAGCACCTTGGGACAGTCCTATGGCTACACCTTC
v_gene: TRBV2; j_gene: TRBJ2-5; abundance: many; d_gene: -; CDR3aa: CASSDGPETQYF; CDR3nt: TGTGCCAGCAGTGATGGGCCCGAGACCCAGTACTTC
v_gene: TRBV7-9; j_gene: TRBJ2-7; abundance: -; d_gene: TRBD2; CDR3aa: CASSPQAGVVSEQYF; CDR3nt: TGTGCCAGCAGCCCTCAAGCGGGAGTGGTTAGCGAGCAGTACTTC
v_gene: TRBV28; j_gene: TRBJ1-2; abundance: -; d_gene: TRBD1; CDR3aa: CASSLHRTGGGYGYTF; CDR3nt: TGTGCCAGCAGTTTACACCGAACAGGGGGCGGGTATGGCTACACCTTC
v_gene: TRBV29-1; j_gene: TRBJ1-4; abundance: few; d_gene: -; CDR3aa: CSVKGVTTNEKLFF; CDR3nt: TGCAGCGTCAAGGGGGTAACAACTAATGAAAAACTGTTTTTT
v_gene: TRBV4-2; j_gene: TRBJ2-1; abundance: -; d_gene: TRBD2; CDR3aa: CASSQALAGGPLSNEQFF; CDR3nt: TGTGCCAGCAGCCAAGCACTAGCGGGAGGGCCTCTCTCCAATGAGCAGTTCTTC
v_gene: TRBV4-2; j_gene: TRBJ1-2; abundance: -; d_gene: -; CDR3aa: CASSQDDLGRARYGYTF; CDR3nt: TGTGCCAGCAGCCAAGATGACCTTGGCAGGGCCCGGTATGGCTACACCTTC
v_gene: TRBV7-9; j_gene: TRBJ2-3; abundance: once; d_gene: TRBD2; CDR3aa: CASSLASGPTDTQYF; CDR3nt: TGTGCCAGCAGCTTAGCTAGCGGGCCCACAGATACGCAGTATTTT
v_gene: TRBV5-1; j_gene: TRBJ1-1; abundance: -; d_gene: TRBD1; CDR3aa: CASSPRTGPPEAFF; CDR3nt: TGCGCCAGCAGCCCCCGGACAGGGCCCCCTGAAGCTTTCTTT
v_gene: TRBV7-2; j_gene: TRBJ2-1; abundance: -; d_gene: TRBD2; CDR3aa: CASSRLAVTYNEQFF; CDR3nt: TGTGCCAGCAGCCGCCTAGCGGTGACCTACAATGAGCAGTTCTTC
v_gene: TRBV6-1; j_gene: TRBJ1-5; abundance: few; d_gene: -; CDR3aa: CASNLWTAGQPQHF; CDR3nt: TGTGCCAGCAATCTATGGACAGCAGGACAGCCCCAGCATTTT
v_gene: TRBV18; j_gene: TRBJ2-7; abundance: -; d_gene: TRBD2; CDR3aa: CASSPGNSGRAGPYEQYF; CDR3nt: TGTGCCAGCTCACCAGGCAATAGCGGGAGGGCCGGGCCCTACGAGCAGTACTTC
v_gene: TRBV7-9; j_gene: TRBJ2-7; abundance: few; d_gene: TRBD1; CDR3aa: CASSLAQPGQGNEQYF; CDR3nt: TGTGCCAGCAGCTTAGCCCAACCGGGACAGGGGAACGAGCAGTACTTC
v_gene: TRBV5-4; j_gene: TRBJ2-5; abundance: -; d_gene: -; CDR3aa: CASSSTVQETQYF; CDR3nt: TGTGCCAGCAGCTCAACAGTCCAAGAGACCCAGTACTTC
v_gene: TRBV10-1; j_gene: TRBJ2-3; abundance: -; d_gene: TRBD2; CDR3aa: CASSEFEAGGPPDTQYF; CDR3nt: TGCGCCAGCAGTGAGTTCGAAGCGGGAGGGCCCCCAGATACGCAGTATTTT
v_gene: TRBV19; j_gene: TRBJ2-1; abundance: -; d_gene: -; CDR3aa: CASSGDFRRDEQFF; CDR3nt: TGTGCCAGTAGTGGGGACTTTCGCAGGGATGAGCAGTTCTTC
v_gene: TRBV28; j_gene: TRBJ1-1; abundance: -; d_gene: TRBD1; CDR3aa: CASSLAQGVTEAFF; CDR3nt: TGTGCCAGCAGTTTAGCACAGGGGGTAACTGAAGCTTTCTTT
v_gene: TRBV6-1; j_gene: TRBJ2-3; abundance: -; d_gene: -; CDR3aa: CASSGAGADTQYF; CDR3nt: TGTGCCAGCAGTGGTGCAGGGGCAGATACGCAGTATTTT
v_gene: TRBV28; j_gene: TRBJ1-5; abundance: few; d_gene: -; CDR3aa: CASSSLKGLRPQHF; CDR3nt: TGTGCCAGCAGTTCCCTCAAGGGATTGAGGCCCCAGCATTTT
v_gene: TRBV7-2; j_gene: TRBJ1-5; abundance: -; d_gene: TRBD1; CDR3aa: CASSIKGQGANQPQHF; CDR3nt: TGTGCCAGCAGCATTAAGGGACAGGGCGCTAATCAGCCCCAGCATTTT
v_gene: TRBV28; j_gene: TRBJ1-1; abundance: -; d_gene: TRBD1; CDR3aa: CASSPHPYRGNTEAFF; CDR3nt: TGTGCCAGCAGTCCCCACCCATACAGGGGGAACACTGAAGCTTTCTTT
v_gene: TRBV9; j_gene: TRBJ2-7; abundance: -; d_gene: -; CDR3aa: CASSPGPYEQYF; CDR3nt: TGTGCCAGCAGCCCCGGCCCCTACGAGCAGTACTTC
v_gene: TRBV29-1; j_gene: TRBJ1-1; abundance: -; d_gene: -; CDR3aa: CSVEEAGTSNTEAFF; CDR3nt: TGCAGCGTTGAAGAGGCCGGGACCTCGAACACTGAAGCTTTCTTT
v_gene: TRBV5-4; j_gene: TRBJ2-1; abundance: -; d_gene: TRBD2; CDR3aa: CASSFGASGGNEQFF; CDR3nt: TGTGCCAGCAGCTTCGGGGCTAGCGGCGGCAATGAGCAGTTCTTC
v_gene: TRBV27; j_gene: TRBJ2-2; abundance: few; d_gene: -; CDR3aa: CASSLNWDTGELFF; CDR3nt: TGTGCCAGCAGTTTGAATTGGGATACCGGGGAGCTGTTTTTT
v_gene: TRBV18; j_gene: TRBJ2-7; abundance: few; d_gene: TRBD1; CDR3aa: CASSPEGQGVREQYF; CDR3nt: TGTGCCAGCTCACCAGAGGGACAGGGGGTTCGCGAGCAGTACTTC
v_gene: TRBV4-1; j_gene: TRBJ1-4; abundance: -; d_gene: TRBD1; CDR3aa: CASSQGDLGQANEKLFF; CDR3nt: TGCGCCAGCAGCCAAGGTGATCTGGGACAGGCTAATGAAAAACTGTTTTTT
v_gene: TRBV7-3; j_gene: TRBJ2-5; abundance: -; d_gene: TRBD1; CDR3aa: CASSSTGEETQYF; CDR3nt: TGTGCCAGCAGCTCGACAGGGGAAGAGACCCAGTACTTC
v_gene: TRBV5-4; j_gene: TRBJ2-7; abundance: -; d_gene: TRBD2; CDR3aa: CASSEPGLADYEQYF; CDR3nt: TGTGCCAGCAGTGAACCGGGACTAGCGGATTACGAGCAGTACTTC
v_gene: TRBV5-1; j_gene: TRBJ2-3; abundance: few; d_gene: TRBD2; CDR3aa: CASSQQSGTSPTDTQYF; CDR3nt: TGCGCCAGCAGCCAGCAATCCGGGACTAGCCCCACAGATACGCAGTATTTT
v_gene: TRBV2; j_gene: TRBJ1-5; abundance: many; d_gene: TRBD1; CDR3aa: CASSTQGSGQPQHF; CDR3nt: TGTGCCAGCAGTACACAGGGGTCAGGTCAGCCCCAGCATTTT
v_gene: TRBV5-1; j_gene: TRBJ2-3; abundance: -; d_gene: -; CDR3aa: CASSLAGGTDTQYF; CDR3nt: TGCGCCAGCAGCTTGGCAGGGGGCACAGATACGCAGTATTTT
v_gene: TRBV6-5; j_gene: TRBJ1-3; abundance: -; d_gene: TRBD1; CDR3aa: CASKPGQDSGNTIYF; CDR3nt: TGTGCCAGCAAGCCTGGACAGGACTCTGGGAACACCATATATTTT
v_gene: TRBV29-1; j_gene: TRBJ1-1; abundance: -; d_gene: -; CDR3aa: CSVAATGRTEAFF; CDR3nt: TGCAGCGTCGCCGCCACAGGGCGCACTGAAGCTTTCTTT
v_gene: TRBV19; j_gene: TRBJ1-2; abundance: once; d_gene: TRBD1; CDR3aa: CASRYRQGPNYGYTF; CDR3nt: TGTGCCAGTAGATATCGACAGGGACCTAACTATGGCTACACCTTC
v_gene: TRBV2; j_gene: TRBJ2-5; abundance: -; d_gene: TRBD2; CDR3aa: CASSKLAGVQTQYF; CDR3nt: TGTGCCAGCAGTAAGCTAGCGGGAGTACAGACCCAGTACTTC
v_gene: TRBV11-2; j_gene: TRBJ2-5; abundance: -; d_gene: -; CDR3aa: CASSLDPGVLQETQYF; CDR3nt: TGTGCCAGCAGCTTAGATCCGGGAGTACTCCAAGAGACCCAGTACTTC
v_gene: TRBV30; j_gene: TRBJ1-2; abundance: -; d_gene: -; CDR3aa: CAWSHGDYGYTF; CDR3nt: TGTGCCTGGAGCCATGGGGACTATGGCTACACCTTC
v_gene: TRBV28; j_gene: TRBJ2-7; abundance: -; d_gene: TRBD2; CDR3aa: CASRVGTSGYEQYF; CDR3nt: TGTGCCAGCAGAGTCGGGACTAGCGGCTACGAGCAGTACTTC
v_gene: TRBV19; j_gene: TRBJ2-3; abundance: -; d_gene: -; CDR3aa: CASSTGTIQPQYF; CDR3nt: TGTGCCAGTAGTACGGGGACCATTCAACCTCAGTATTTT
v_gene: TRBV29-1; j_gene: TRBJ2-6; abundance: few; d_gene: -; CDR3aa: CSVPGPKVLTF; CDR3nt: TGCAGCGTTCCCGGCCCCAAGGTCCTGACTTTC
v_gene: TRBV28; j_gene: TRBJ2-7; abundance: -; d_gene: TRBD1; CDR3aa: CASSFTGTGFSYEQYF; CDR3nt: TGTGCCAGCAGTTTCACCGGGACAGGGTTTTCCTACGAGCAGTACTTC
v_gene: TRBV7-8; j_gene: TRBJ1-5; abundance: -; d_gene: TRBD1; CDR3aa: CASSLTGVYSNQPQHF; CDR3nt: TGTGCCAGCAGCTTGACAGGGGTGTATAGCAATCAGCCCCAGCATTTT
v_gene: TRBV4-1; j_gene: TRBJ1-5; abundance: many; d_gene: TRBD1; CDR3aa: CASSQDETGGGGQPQHF; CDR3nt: TGCGCCAGCAGCCAAGACGAAACAGGGGGCGGAGGTCAGCCCCAGCATTTT
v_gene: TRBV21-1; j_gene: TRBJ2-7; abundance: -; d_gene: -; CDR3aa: CASSIEGLTPYEQYF; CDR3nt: TGTGCCAGCAGCATTGAGGGGCTGACTCCCTACGAGCAGTACTTC
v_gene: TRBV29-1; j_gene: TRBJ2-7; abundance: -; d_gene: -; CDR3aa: CSAGTISYEQYF; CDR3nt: TGCAGCGCCGGGACGATCTCCTACGAGCAGTACTTC
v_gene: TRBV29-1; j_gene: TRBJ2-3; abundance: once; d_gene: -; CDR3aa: CSETLYSGTQYF; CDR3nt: TGCAGCGAGACCCTTTATTCTGGTACGCAGTATTTT
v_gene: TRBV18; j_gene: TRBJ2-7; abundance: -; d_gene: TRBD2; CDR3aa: CASSPGLAGPYEQYF; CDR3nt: TGTGCCAGCTCACCTGGACTAGCGGGGCCCTACGAGCAGTACTTC
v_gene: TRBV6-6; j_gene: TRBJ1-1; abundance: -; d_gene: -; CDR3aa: CASSYSAVMNTEAFF; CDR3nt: TGTGCCAGCAGTTACTCGGCAGTTATGAACACTGAAGCTTTCTTT
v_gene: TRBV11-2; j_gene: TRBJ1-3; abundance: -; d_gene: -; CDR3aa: CASSLQMGNSGNTIYF; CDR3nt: TGTGCCAGCAGCTTACAGATGGGCAACTCTGGAAACACCATATATTTT
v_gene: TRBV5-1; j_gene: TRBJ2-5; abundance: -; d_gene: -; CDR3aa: CASSRGVQETQYF; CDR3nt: TGCGCCAGCAGTAGGGGCGTCCAAGAGACCCAGTACTTC